These 6 T cell receptor beta chains share one sample of origin, sequenced in a study of human T cells and chemical hapten exposure. Whole blood, unfractionated, served as the material for total RNA extraction. TCRdb processed the 5' RACE reads anew with MiXCR; each CDR3 protein has one entry. This table holds 81,000 or so distinct CDR3 sequences, more than 7% found once. These receptors came from a male donor in good health.

In this sample, this clonotype turned up a few times. At one of its ends the junction is not consistent with the germline gene, which may arise from a read error. This rearrangement joins TRBV7-9 to TRBJ1-2; D uncertain. The length of the CDR3 is 8 residues. Looked up from germline, CDR1 is SEHNR and CDR2 is FQNEAQ (reference sequence). CDR3 in DNA: TGTGCCAGCAGCTCCCTCCCCTTC. Translating it yields CASSSLPF.

This clonotype showed up many times. The chain has TRBV19 and TRBJ1-1; D is ambiguous. Per the germline V gene, CDR1 is LNHDA and CDR2 is SQIVND (reference sequence). The CDR3 is made up of 14 amino acids. The ends were cut back, 9 bases at V and 2 bases at J, with 16 bases in the middle. This CDR3 reads CASSGSRRNTEAFF. The CDR3 DNA is TGTGCCAGCTCCGGGAGCAGAAGAAACACTGAAGCTTTCTTT.

V and J are TRBV10-1 and TRBJ2-3; TRBD2 is a possible D gene (6 bases). This CDR3 is built from 14 residues. Germline CDR1 reads WNHNN; CDR2 reads SYGVQD (reference sequence). The V and J ends lost 5 bases and 5 bases respectively, with 14 bases between them. CDR3 DNA sequence: TGCGCCAGCAGTCGGAGGGATCATCAAGATACGCAGTATTTT. Residues: CASSRRDHQDTQYF.

V gene TRBV19 combines with J gene TRBJ2-4; the D is unclear. The germline V gene has CDR1 LNHDA and CDR2 SQIVND (reference sequence). The CDR3 covers 11 residues. Trimming stripped 4 bases from V and 9 bases from J, with 7 bases between. The CDR3 coding sequence is TGTGCCAGTAGTAGAGACCGCATTCAGTACTTC. It is translated as CASSRDRIQYF.

The table lists this clonotype with many counts. The chain is built from TRBV6-2 or TRBV6-3 and TRBJ2-5; 7 nucleotides match TRBD1. V was pared by 7 bases and J by 1 base, with 6 bases of the junction left unmatched. Germline V CDR1 and CDR2: MNHEY, SVGEGT. The CDR3 spans 14 residues. The CDR3 nucleotides read TGTGCCAGCACCGTGACAGGGCGCCAAGAGACCCAGTACTTC. Its translation: CASTVTGRQETQYF.

This clonotype has a handful of counts. The V gene is TRBV27, the J gene TRBJ2-1; TRBD2 aligns across 10 bases. Germline loops: CDR1 MNHEY, CDR2 SMNVEV (reference sequence). V was pared by 4 bases and J by 8 bases, with 11 bases of the junction left unmatched. The CDR3 consists of 16 residues. The DNA for the CDR3 is TGTGCCAGCAGTTGGGGGAGCGGGAGGGCAGCGGATGAGCAGTTCTTC. This gives the protein CASSWGSGRAADEQFF.